One sample yielded the 12 T cell receptor beta chains listed below, sequenced in a study of blood T cell repertoires in COVID-19. TCRdb's copy holds only in-frame clones and misses some; the assay was immunoSEQ multiplex PCR. The table shows about 240,000 clones, with roughly 87% occurring only once. Sequenced sample: peripheral blood. These receptors were taken from a woman in her 30s with acute or convalescent COVID-19.

The chain employs TRBV27 and TRBJ2-2; TRBD2 matches 8 bases. V lost 5 bases and J lost 4; bases outside the gene matches: 15. The CDR3 sequence is 18 residues long. CDR1 is MNHEY and CDR2 is SMNVEV in the germline V gene (reference sequence). The CDR3 spells CASSLRGSGSLGTGELFF. The CDR3 nucleotides read TGTGCCAGCAGTCTAAGGGGGAGCGGGAGTTTGGGCACCGGGGAGCTGTTTTTT.

V gene TRBV30 combines with J gene TRBJ2-5; TRBD2 agrees at 8 bases. The CDR3 totals 13 residues. With 4 bases clipped from V and 4 bases from J, the junction kept 5 bases outside the gene matches. Germline V gene lookup returns CDR1 GTSNPN and CDR2 SVGIG (reference sequence). The CDR3 loop is CAWIRSGIETQYF. The CDR3 bases are TGTGCCTGGATCCGTAGCGGGATAGAGACCCAGTACTTC.

The rearrangement joins TRBV13 to TRBJ2-3; 9 bases align to TRBD2. V lost 5 bases and J lost 1; bases outside the gene matches: 10. This CDR3 has 17 amino acids. Germline CDR1 and CDR2: PRHDT and FYEKMQ (reference sequence). DNA for the CDR3: TGTGCCAGCAGCACAAGGTTTGAGCGGGAGGGCACAGATACGCAGTATTTT. Translated: CASSTRFEREGTDTQYF.

This clone was recorded only once. The V gene is TRBV5-4, the J gene TRBJ2-1; a possible D gene is TRBD2 (6 bases). Germline V CDR1 and CDR2: SGHNT, YYREEE (reference sequence). Trimming removed 4 bases at V and 9 bases at J, with 26 bases between. This CDR3 contains 17 residues. The CDR3 protein is CASSRGPGGKNGAEQFF. The CDR3 coding sequence is TGTGCCAGCAGCCGGGGCCCAGGCGGGAAAAACGGGGCTGAGCAGTTCTTC.

This chain uses TRBV30 with TRBJ1-5, with D possibly TRBD1 on 6 matching bases. The CDR3 is 15 amino acids. CDR1 and CDR2 from the germline V gene are GTSNPN and SVGIG (reference sequence). V was clipped by 2 bases and J by 1 base, with 12 bases between them. The CDR3 DNA reads as TGTGCCTGGAGTACAGGGATGTTGAGCAATCAGCCCCAGCATTTT. Protein: CAWSTGMLSNQPQHF.

This clone was recorded once. The chain has TRBV6-4 and TRBJ1-5, with D possibly being TRBD1 (6 bases). Deletions cut 3 bases from V and 6 bases from J, with 9 bases between. Germline assignment: CDR1 MRHNA and CDR2 SNTAGT. CDR3 length equals 13 residues. The CDR3 here is CASSEGRGQPQHF. As DNA, the CDR3 is TGTGCCAGCAGTGAGGGCAGGGGTCAGCCCCAGCATTTT.

The count of this clone is one. The chain employs TRBV10-3 and TRBJ1-1; D might be TRBD1 (5 bases). Per germline, CDR1 ENHRY and CDR2 SYGVKD. The CDR3 extends over 14 amino acids. V lost 3 bases and J 3 bases, leaving 11 bases between the germline ends. The CDR3 loop is CAISEYTGDTEAFF. The CDR3 coding sequence is TGTGCCATCAGTGAATATACGGGGGACACTGAAGCTTTCTTT.

The chain links TRBV28 to TRBJ1-6, with D maybe TRBD1 (5 bases). CDR3 size: 14 residues. Germline V gene data show CDR1 as MDHEN and CDR2 as SYDVKM. Deletions cut 3 bases from V and 9 bases from J, with 12 bases between. CDR3 nucleotides: TGTGCCAGCAGTTTCGGGCAGGGTTTTTCACCCCTCCACTTT. Translated: CASSFGQGFSPLHF.

The chain carries TRBV7-2 and TRBJ1-5, with 7 positions matching TRBD1. Unmatched junction bases numbered 1, after V lost 1 base and J lost 1 base. This CDR3 contains 15 residues. CDR1 and CDR2 from the germline V gene are SGHTA and FQGNSA. Written as DNA, the CDR3 is TGTGCCAGCAGCTTAGACAGGGGAAGCAATCAGCCCCAGCATTTT. This translates into CASSLDRGSNQPQHF.

The chain uses TRBV6-5 and TRBJ2-7; 8 bases are shared with TRBD1. The CDR3 loop spans 13 amino acids. Germline CDR1 reads MNHEY; CDR2 reads SVGAGI. After removal of 4 bases from V and 5 bases from J, the junction contained 4 bases not matched to a gene. The chain's CDR3 is CASSSGQGNEQYF. CDR3 nucleotide sequence: TGTGCCAGCAGTTCCGGACAGGGCAACGAGCAGTACTTC.

CDR3 DNA sequence: TGTGCCAGCAGTTTACTAGCGACCGGGGAGCTGTTTTTT. It codes for CASSLLATGELFF. The chain recombines TRBV12-3 or TRBV12-4 with TRBJ2-2; maybe TRBD2 (6 bases). V lost 2 bases to trimming and J lost 5 bases, with 6 bases between them. CDR3 length equals 13 residues.

This chain uses TRBV25-1 with TRBJ1-6; 7 bases agree with TRBD1. V lost 4 bases, J lost 10 bases, and 7 bases stayed unmatched. Germline lookup yields CDR1 MGHDK and CDR2 SYGVNS. This CDR3 region has 14 residues. The CDR3 DNA sequence: TGTGCCAGCAGTGGGACAGGTGGAAACTCACCCCTCCACTTT. Translating gives CASSGTGGNSPLHF.